This T cell receptor beta chain originates from a study of T cell responses to AZD1222 COVID-19 vaccine. Study-wide results and limits: Females made up more of the donors, who were largely white British, and clonal diversity may have come out too low. Reports indicate that nearly half of spike-specific TCRs are directed at unmutated variant regions. Only after the peak T cell response were repertoires sampled. Dominant CD4 TCR responses targeted spike regions 160-218 and 743-854.

On this clone: The target antigen is unknown.

Data came from immunoSEQ multiplex PCR; TCRdb stores just in-frame clones and leaves some out. The repertoire consists of some 200,000 clones, with just under 90% occurring once and the leading ten covering under 8%. The material was peripheral blood, obtained on day 0 of AZD1222 vaccination. The TCR originated in an adult in good health.

The CDR3 protein is CASKPRVIAYNSPLHF. The CDR3 DNA is TGTGCCAGTAAACCCAGGGTTATCGCCTATAATTCACCCCTCCACTTT. V is TRBV19 and J is TRBJ1-6, with D possibly being TRBD1 (5 bases). The germline V gene encodes CDR1 LNHDA and CDR2 SQIVND (reference sequence). V lost 7 bases and J 2 bases, leaving 15 bases between the germline ends. The CDR3 consists of 16 residues.